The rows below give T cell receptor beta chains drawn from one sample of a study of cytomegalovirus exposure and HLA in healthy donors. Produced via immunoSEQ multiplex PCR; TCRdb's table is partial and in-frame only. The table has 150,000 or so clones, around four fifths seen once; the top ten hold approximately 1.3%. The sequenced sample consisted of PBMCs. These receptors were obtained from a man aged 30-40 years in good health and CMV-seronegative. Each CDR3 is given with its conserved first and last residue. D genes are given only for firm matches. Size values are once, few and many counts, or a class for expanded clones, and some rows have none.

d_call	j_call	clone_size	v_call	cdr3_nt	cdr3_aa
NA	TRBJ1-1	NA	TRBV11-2	TGTGCCAGCAGCCCGAAGGGAGGTACTGAAGCTTTCTTT	CASSPKGGTEAFF
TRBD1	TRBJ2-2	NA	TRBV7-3	TGTGCCAGCAGCCAAGGGGACAGGCCCACCGGGGAGCTGTTTTTT	CASSQGDRPTGELFF
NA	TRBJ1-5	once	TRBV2	TGTGCCAGCAGTGACTATGGGCAGAGCAATCAGCCCCAGCATTTT	CASSDYGQSNQPQHF
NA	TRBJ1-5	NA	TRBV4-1	TGCGCCAGCAGCCAAGATCCCCCTCATGGCGGTAGCAATCAGCCCCAGCATTTT	CASSQDPPHGGSNQPQHF
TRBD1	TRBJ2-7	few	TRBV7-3	TGTGCCAGCAGCCCCCGACAGGGGTCCTACGAGCAGTACTTC	CASSPRQGSYEQYF
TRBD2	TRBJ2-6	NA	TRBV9	TGTGCCAGCAGCGTAGGGGGTAGCGGGGGGGCGGTGTCTGGGGCCAACGTCCTGACTTTC	CASSVGGSGGAVSGANVLTF
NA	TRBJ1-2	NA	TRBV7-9	TGTGCCAGCAGCTTAGCCGGGACTTACCACTCTGGCTACACCTTC	CASSLAGTYHSGYTF
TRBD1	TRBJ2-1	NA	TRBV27	TGTGCCAGCCGATTCTCAGGGGGCTCCTACAATGAGCAGTTCTTC	CASRFSGGSYNEQFF
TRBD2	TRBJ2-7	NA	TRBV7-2	TGTGCCAGCAGCTCCGCACCTCTAGCGGGTCTCTCCTACGAGCAGTACTTC	CASSSAPLAGLSYEQYF
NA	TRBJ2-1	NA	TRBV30	TGTGCCTGGAGTGTAATCGCGACACCTGAGCAGTTCTTC	CAWSVIATPEQFF
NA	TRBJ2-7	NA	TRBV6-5	TGTGCCAGCAGTTACTCGATAGCTAGTCCATACGAGCAGTACTTC	CASSYSIASPYEQYF
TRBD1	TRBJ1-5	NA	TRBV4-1	TGCGCCAGCAGCCACCCAAGGGATGGACAGGGAAATCAGCCCCAGCATTTT	CASSHPRDGQGNQPQHF
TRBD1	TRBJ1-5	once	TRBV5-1	TGCGCCAGCAGCTTGGACAGGGGCGGTCAGCCCCAGCATTTT	CASSLDRGGQPQHF
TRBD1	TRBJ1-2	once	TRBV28	TGTGCCAGCAGTAAAAGGGACAGCCGGGGCTATGGCTACACCTTC	CASSKRDSRGYGYTF
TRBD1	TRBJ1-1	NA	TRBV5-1	TGCGCCAGCAGCCTAGGACAGGGAGGGATGAACACTGAAGCTTTCTTT	CASSLGQGGMNTEAFF
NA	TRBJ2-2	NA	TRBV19	TGTGCCAGTACGGAGGGGGCGTATAGCACCGGGGAGCTGTTTTTT	CASTEGAYSTGELFF
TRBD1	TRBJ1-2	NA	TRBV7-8	TGTGCCAGCAGCTTAGCTGGACAGGTCTATGGCTACACCTTC	CASSLAGQVYGYTF
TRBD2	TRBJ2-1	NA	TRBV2	TGTGCCAGCACGCTAGCGGCTTACAATGAGCAGTTCTTC	CASTLAAYNEQFF
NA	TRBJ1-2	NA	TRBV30	TGTGCCTGGACGGGTGCAATAGAGGGCTACACCTTC	CAWTGAIEGYTF
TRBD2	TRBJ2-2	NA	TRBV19	TGTGCCAGTACCCGACTAGCGGGAGGTATCGGGGACACCGGGGAGCTGTTTTTT	CASTRLAGGIGDTGELFF
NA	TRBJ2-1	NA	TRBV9	TGTGCCAGCAGCGTAGTAGGCAGTTCGGGCTACAATGAGCAGTTCTTC	CASSVVGSSGYNEQFF
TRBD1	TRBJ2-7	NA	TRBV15	TGTGCCACCAGCAGAGATCGTGAGACAGGGGTCCTTGGAGAGCAGTACTTC	CATSRDRETGVLGEQYF
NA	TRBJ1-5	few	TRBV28	TGTGCCAGCAGTGTCCCAAGCGACAGGCCGAATCAGCCCCAGCATTTT	CASSVPSDRPNQPQHF
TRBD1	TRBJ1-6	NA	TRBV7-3	TGTGCCAGCAGCTCCGCGGGACAGGGAATGTATAATTCACCCCTCCACTTT	CASSSAGQGMYNSPLHF
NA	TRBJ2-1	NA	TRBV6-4	TGTGCCAGCAGTGGCGGGGCTGAGGATGAGCAGTTCTTC	CASSGGAEDEQFF
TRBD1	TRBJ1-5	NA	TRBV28	TGTGCCAGCAGCGGAACCGGGACAGGGGGCTCCATTGGGCAGCCCCAGCATTTT	CASSGTGTGGSIGQPQHF
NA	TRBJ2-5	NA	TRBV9	TGTGCCAGCAGCGTAGGCGTCCAGGGGGAGACCCAGTACTTC	CASSVGVQGETQYF
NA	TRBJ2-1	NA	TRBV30	TGTGCCTGGAGTGTACGATCGTCCAGGGGTAATGAGCAGTTCTTC	CAWSVRSSRGNEQFF
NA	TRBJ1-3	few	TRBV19	TGTGCCAGTAGTGTGACAAGCTCTGGAAACACCATATATTTT	CASSVTSSGNTIYF
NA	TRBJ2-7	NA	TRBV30	TGTGCCTTGACAGCCCTGGGGTACGAGCAGTACTTC	CALTALGYEQYF
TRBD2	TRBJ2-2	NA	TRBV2	TGTGCCAGCAGGGGGACTAGCGGGGGTCTGAACGGGGAGCTGTTTTTT	CASRGTSGGLNGELFF